These 31 T cell receptor beta chains came from one sample sequenced in a study of cytotoxic CD8 clonotypes in ibrutinib-treated CLL. The data were produced by immunoSEQ multiplex PCR, yet TCRdb's version contains in-frame clones alone and is incomplete. The table lists 130,000 or so clones, roughly 84% of them singletons. Sequenced material: PBMCs, taken after 24 months of ibrutinib treatment. The receptors here all came from a human donor with chronic lymphocytic leukemia.

The chain uses TRBV10-3 and TRBJ2-6; D possibly corresponds to TRBD2 (6 bases). The length of the CDR3 is 21 residues. Germline V gene data show CDR1 as ENHRY and CDR2 as SYGVKD. Trimming removed 4 bases at V and 0 bases at J, with 25 bases between. CDR3 residues: CAISGVKTGAGPASGANVLTF. The CDR3 DNA follows: TGTGCCATCAGTGGGGTCAAAACCGGGGCGGGGCCCGCCTCTGGGGCCAACGTCCTGACTTTC.

The gene calls are TRBV5-8 and TRBJ2-5, with no clear D. Per germline, CDR1 SGHTS and CDR2 YDEGEE. This CDR3 spans 13 amino acids. The V gene lost 0 bases and the J gene lost 5 bases, with 8 bases spanning the gap. The CDR3 sequence: CASSLGYMETQYF. CDR3 DNA sequence: TGTGCCAGCAGCTTGGGTTATATGGAGACCCAGTACTTC.

The chain links TRBV19 to TRBJ2-5; TRBD1 matches at 7 bases. V was pared by 6 bases and J by 2 bases, with 6 bases of the junction left unmatched. CDR1 is LNHDA, CDR2 SQIVND, per germline (reference sequence). The CDR3 runs to 14 residues. The CDR3: CASRPTGVQETQYF. The CDR3 region has the DNA TGTGCCAGTAGGCCTACAGGGGTTCAAGAGACCCAGTACTTC.

This clone was observed once. The chain combines TRBV18 with TRBJ2-2; 7 nucleotides agree with TRBD1. The CDR3 length is 14 residues. V trimming: 6 bases; J trimming: 7 bases; junction bases outside the gene matches: 8. The V gene's germline CDR1 is KGHSH and CDR2 LQKENI. CDR3 nucleotide sequence: TGTGCCAGCTCGCTCGACAGGGTTGGCGGGGAGCTGTTTTTT. Translating gives CASSLDRVGGELFF.

This chain uses TRBV7-2 with TRBJ2-5; 10 nucleotides agree with TRBD1. J lost 4 bases, V lost 5 bases, and 4 bases had no gene match. CDR3 length: 14 amino acids. CDR1 is SGHTA, CDR2 FQGNSA, per germline. The CDR3 DNA follows: TGTGCCAGCAGCCCAAGGACAGGGGGAGAGACCCAGTACTTC. This sequence encodes CASSPRTGGETQYF.

The chain combines TRBV6-6 with TRBJ1-1; D gene unclear. CDR1 MNHNY and CDR2 SVGAGI come from the germline V gene (reference sequence). V was shortened by 6 bases and J by 5 bases, with 19 bases between the two germline ends. The CDR3 is 15 amino acids. The CDR3 DNA sequence: TGTGCCAGCAGGGGGTCGAACGCCCGCGGGACTGAAGCTTTCTTT. It codes for CASRGSNARGTEAFF.

This clone was seen a handful of times. The chain couples TRBV30 to TRBJ1-4, with D uncertain. CDR1 is GTSNPN, CDR2 SVGIG, per germline (reference sequence). Trimming removed 1 base from V and 1 base from J, with 4 bases in between. This CDR3 has 13 residues. CDR3 in amino acids: CAWSGGTNEKLFF. Here the CDR3 DNA reads TGTGCCTGGAGTGGGGGAACTAATGAAAAACTGTTTTTT.

The J gene is TRBJ2-3, the V gene TRBV7-2; tentative D call: TRBD2 (5 bases). The ends were cut back, 8 bases at V and 5 bases at J, with 11 bases in the middle. CDR3 length: 12 amino acids. The germline V gene has CDR1 SGHTA and CDR2 FQGNSA. Here the CDR3 DNA reads TGTGCCAGCGGACGTGCGGGAGATACGCAGTATTTT. This gives the protein CASGRAGDTQYF.

The chain carries TRBV6-5 and TRBJ2-3; D gene ambiguous. CDR1 is MNHEY, CDR2 SVGAGI, per germline. There are 15 residues in the CDR3. With 5 bases removed from V and 1 base from J, the gap between germline ends came to 13 bases. In DNA form, the CDR3 reads TGTGCCAGCAGTCCCCGTTGGATTGGCACAGATACGCAGTATTTT. Its protein product is CASSPRWIGTDTQYF.

The CDR3 sequence: CASTAHGSQYF. CDR3 sequence (DNA): TGTGCCAGCACAGCCCACGGGTCGCAGTACTTC. The chain recombines TRBV6-1 with TRBJ2-7; no reliable D call. Germline CDR1 is MNHNS and CDR2 is SASEGT. V lost 7 bases and J 9 bases, leaving 13 bases between the germline ends. The CDR3 has 11 amino acids.

The chain uses TRBV4-3 and TRBJ2-3; D not resolved. V dropped 1 base and J dropped 2 bases, with 13 bases sitting between them. Germline V gives CDR1 LGHNA, CDR2 YSLEER. The CDR3 contains 16 residues. This chain's CDR3 is CASSQVGSSLTDTQYF. CDR3 sequence (DNA): TGCGCCAGCAGCCAAGTAGGTAGCTCTCTCACAGATACGCAGTATTTT.

The rearrangement links TRBV6-6 to TRBJ1-2; TRBD1 is a possible D gene (5 bases). Per germline, CDR1 MNHNY and CDR2 SVGAGI (reference sequence). CDR3 length: 14 amino acids. Trimming left V 4 bases short and J 2 bases short, with 11 bases between. The DNA of the CDR3 is TGTGCCAGCAGTTCCCCCCCAGGGAACTATGGCTACACCTTC. Residues: CASSSPPGNYGYTF.

This sequence joins TRBV5-4 and TRBJ1-1, with a possible D match to TRBD1 (6 bases). V dropped 0 bases and J dropped 1 base, with 10 bases sitting between them. The CDR3 has 15 amino acids. Germline V gene sequence: CDR1 SGHNT, CDR2 YYREEE (reference sequence). The DNA for the CDR3 is TGTGCCAGCAGCTTGGTAAAGGGACAGAACACTGAAGCTTTCTTT. This sequence encodes CASSLVKGQNTEAFF.

This chain uses TRBV6-5 with TRBJ1-1; no firm D call. Looked up from germline, CDR1 is MNHEY and CDR2 is SVGAGI. Trimming left V 0 bases short and J 5 bases short, with 10 bases between. The CDR3 is 14 residues long. The CDR3 DNA follows: TGTGCCAGCAGTTACTCTGTCTTGGAAACTGAAGCTTTCTTT. Its translation is CASSYSVLETEAFF.

The chain combines TRBV7-9 with TRBJ2-1, with TRBD2 identical over 11 bases. The V segment lost 2 bases and the J segment 6 bases; nucleotides outside the gene matches: 12. Per the germline V gene, CDR1 is SEHNR and CDR2 is FQNEAQ (reference sequence). The CDR3 covers 18 residues. The CDR3 protein is CASSLPPRLAGLRNEQFF. CDR3 sequence (DNA): TGTGCCAGCAGCTTACCACCCCGACTAGCGGGGCTCCGCAATGAGCAGTTCTTC.

This clone was counted between two and nine times. The chain carries TRBV18 and TRBJ1-1; 10 nucleotides line up with TRBD1. Germline V gene sequence: CDR1 KGHSH, CDR2 LQKENI. The V and J ends lost 3 bases and 0 bases, in that order; junction bases with no gene match: 16. The CDR3 has 20 amino acids. The CDR3 DNA is TGTGCCAGCTCACCGAGGACAGGGGGGGTTTCTTTGGTCCTGAACACTGAAGCTTTCTTT. Its protein is CASSPRTGGVSLVLNTEAFF. Using reference TRBV18 and TRBJ1-1 for the parts outside the CDR3, the full variable domain is NAGVMQNPRHLVRRRGQEARLRCSPMKGHSHVYWYRQLPEEGLKFMVYLQKENIIDESGMPKERFSAEFPKEGPSILRIQQVVRGDSAAYFCASSPRTGGVSLVLNTEAFFGQGTRLTVV.

This chain joins TRBV21-1 and TRBJ2-7; the table calls TRBD2, which could not be checked here. TRBV21-1 is deemed a pseudogene. There are 21 residues in the CDR3. CDR3 residues: CASSKSRPFRCTSGGDYEQYF. As DNA, the CDR3 is TGTGCCAGCAGCAAAAGTCGGCCGTTTAGGTGCACTAGCGGGGGGGATTACGAGCAGTACTTC.

The rearrangement joins TRBV28 to TRBJ1-2, with 8 positions matching TRBD1. The CDR3 consists of 15 residues. V shed 5 bases, J shed 3 bases, and the junction held 8 bases outside the gene matches. The germline CDR1 and CDR2 sequences are MDHEN and SYDVKM. In nucleotides, the CDR3 is TGTGCCAGCAGTCTGGACAGGGCAAATGACTATGGCTACACCTTC. The encoded protein is CASSLDRANDYGYTF.

This clone is a singleton in its sample. This sequence joins TRBV19 and TRBJ2-6, with a weak D call TRBD1 (6 bases). The V gene's germline CDR1 is LNHDA and CDR2 SQIVND (reference sequence). V lost 6 bases and J 2 bases, leaving 17 bases between the germline ends. This CDR3 is 17 amino acids long. The CDR3 sequence is CASSARGSGTGANVLTF. The CDR3 nucleotides read TGTGCCAGTAGCGCTAGGGGGAGCGGTACTGGGGCCAACGTCCTGACTTTC.

The chain recombines TRBV30 with TRBJ2-1, with 7 bases that match TRBD1. Unmatched junction bases numbered 7, after V lost 1 base and J lost 4 bases. Germline assignment: CDR1 GTSNPN and CDR2 SVGIG (reference sequence). The CDR3 covers 15 residues. CDR3 loop: CAWSGDSLRYNEQFF. The DNA for the CDR3 is TGTGCCTGGAGTGGGGACAGCCTAAGATACAATGAGCAGTTCTTC.

V and J are TRBV6-5 and TRBJ2-7; possible D gene TRBD1, 6 bases. V gave up 6 bases and J gave up 2 bases, with 17 bases separating them. Germline V gene sequence: CDR1 MNHEY, CDR2 SVGAGI. The CDR3 runs 15 residues. DNA for the CDR3: TGTGCCAGCAGCCTTCCGACGGGGACAACCTACGAGCAGTACTTC. It is translated as CASSLPTGTTYEQYF.

This clone has a single count. The chain carries TRBV6-1 and TRBJ2-7; D gene unclear. The CDR3 covers 11 residues. Germline lookup yields CDR1 MNHNS and CDR2 SASEGT. Trimming took off 6 bases at V and 6 bases at J, with 9 bases between the two ends. CDR3 amino acids: CASSHSPEQYF. As DNA, the CDR3 is TGTGCCAGCAGCCATAGCCCCGAGCAGTACTTC.

The CDR3 spells CAISRQGYEQYF. In nucleotides, the CDR3 is TGTGCCATCAGTCGACAGGGTTACGAGCAGTACTTC. This chain uses TRBV10-3 with TRBJ2-7; 7 nucleotides align to TRBD1. With 5 bases clipped from V and 4 bases from J, the junction kept 2 bases outside the gene matches. Germline loops: CDR1 ENHRY, CDR2 SYGVKD. The CDR3 contains 12 residues.

This chain uses TRBV28 with TRBJ2-2; 10 bases fit TRBD2. The CDR3 runs 15 residues. J was trimmed by 5 bases and V by 6 bases; bases with no gene match: 6. The germline V gene encodes CDR1 MDHEN and CDR2 SYDVKM. The CDR3 DNA follows: TGTGCCAGCAGACTAGGGACTAGCGTTACCGGGGAGCTGTTTTTT. Its translation is CASRLGTSVTGELFF.

CDR3 amino acids: CASSHGLAGAPNTGELFF. The CDR3 nucleotides are TGCGCCAGCAGCCACGGACTAGCGGGGGCCCCGAACACCGGGGAGCTGTTTTTT. The chain is built from TRBV5-1 and TRBJ2-2; 13 nucleotides agree with TRBD2. Losses at the gene ends were 4 bases for V and 0 bases for J; bases not matched to a gene: 6. Germline V CDR1 and CDR2: SGHRS, YFSETQ. This CDR3 is built from 18 residues.

The rearrangement uses TRBV7-8 and TRBJ2-2; no reliable D call. This CDR3 is 11 amino acids long. Trimming left V 3 bases short and J 7 bases short, with 3 bases between. Germline V gene lookup returns CDR1 SGHVS and CDR2 FQNEAQ. Here the CDR3 DNA reads TGTGCCAGCAGCTTCGGCGGGGAGCTGTTTTTT. It translates to CASSFGGELFF. Full variable domain (remainder filled in from reference TRBV7-8 and TRBJ2-2): GAGVSQSPRYKVAKRGQDVALRCDPISGHVSLFWYQQALGQGPEFLTYFQNEAQLDKSGLPSDRFFAERPEGSVSTLKIQRTQQEDSAVYLCASSFGGELFFGEGSRLTVL.

The chain recombines TRBV5-4 with TRBJ1-4, with 8 bases identical to TRBD1. CDR3 length equals 17 residues. V shed 2 bases, J shed 7 bases, and the junction held 13 bases outside the gene matches. Germline V gene lookup returns CDR1 SGHNT and CDR2 YYREEE (reference sequence). CDR3 in amino acids: CASSFYRWTGTPEKLFF. The CDR3 nucleotides are TGTGCCAGCAGCTTTTACCGGTGGACAGGGACCCCTGAAAAACTGTTTTTT.

The chain carries TRBV9 and TRBJ2-7, with D hard to call. Germline V gene data show CDR1 as SGDLS and CDR2 as YYNGEE. This CDR3 comprises 14 residues. V was pared by 0 bases and J by 5 bases, with 12 bases between. The CDR3 here is CASSVDPVGNEQYF. CDR3 sequence (DNA): TGTGCCAGCAGCGTAGATCCCGTGGGAAACGAGCAGTACTTC.

The V gene is TRBV9, the J gene TRBJ2-7; a possible D gene is TRBD2 (5 bases). The CDR3 totals 13 residues. Trimming shortened V by 4 bases and J by 4 bases, and 12 bases separated the two germline ends. CDR1 and CDR2 (germline): SGDLS, YYNGEE. The CDR3 here is CASSPRDAYEQYF. The CDR3 DNA is TGTGCCAGCAGCCCTCGGGATGCTTACGAGCAGTACTTC.

This chain connects TRBV9 to TRBJ2-5; D tentatively fits TRBD1 or TRBD2 (6 bases each). The CDR3 totals 15 residues. From germline, CDR1 is SGDLS and CDR2 YYNGEE. Trimming took 0 bases from V and 5 from J, leaving 14 bases between them. CDR3 in DNA: TGTGCCAGCAGCGTAGTCGGGGGCGGGCAGGAGACCCAGTACTTC. Translated: CASSVVGGGQETQYF.

The rearrangement uses TRBV29-1 and TRBJ2-5; D is possibly TRBD2 (6 bases). The CDR3 has 13 amino acids. Trimming pared 4 bases from V and 7 bases from J, leaving 16 bases between. The germline gives CDR1 SQVTM, CDR2 ANQGSEA. This chain's CDR3 is CSVVGGGVGTQYF. For the CDR3, the DNA is TGCAGCGTTGTGGGTGGCGGGGTAGGGACCCAGTACTTC.